The clone carrying this TCR beta chain was detected a few times. The use of a sample-barcoded 5' primer and a J-beta primer mix characterized a second PCR of about 7 to 12 cycles. TCRdb redid the calling of the 5' RACE reads with MiXCR, one entry per CDR3 protein. The sample has roughly 700,000 distinct CDR3 sequences, approximately 25% seen once. The data originate from a study of blood T cells in healthy people across ages. This sample also belongs to another study, concerning T cells of mothers and their children.

The clonotype originates from a boy aged 10-17 years in good health. The sequenced sample was blood.

Here the CDR3 reads CASTRVPSGMAWNEQFF. The CDR3 nucleotides are TGTGCCAGCACGAGGGTTCCCTCCGGGATGGCGTGGAATGAGCAGTTCTTC. The chain has TRBV7-2 and TRBJ2-5; TRBD2 is a possible D gene (5 bases). The assigned J gene may be wrong: the sequence end matches TRBJ2-1 better. The CDR3 is made up of 17 amino acids. Germline-derived CDR1 and CDR2 are SGHTA and FQGNSA.